This TCR beta chain was sequenced for a study of T cell repertoires in cytomegalovirus infection. Study in general: Both recently identified HLA-C-restricted and well-studied HLA-B-restricted CMV epitopes were used in the study. Public TCR beta signatures indicated both CMV infection and matching HLA type. Study conclusions and caveats: HLA-C-restricted, CMV-specific TCR beta clonotypes were dominant ex vivo. CMV carriers with the relevant HLA were identified by cumulative public TCR beta family frequency.

Trimming removed 5 bases from V and 14 bases from J, with 25 bases in between. Germline V gene sequence: CDR1 SGHTA, CDR2 FQGTGA. CDR3 length: 16 amino acids. TCRdb re-analysed the reads in MiXCR, keeping a single row per CDR3 protein. The sample has some 560,000 distinct CDR3 sequences, 40% seen once. Comment on this clonotype: The antigen is not known.

The rearrangement joins TRBV7-3 to TRBJ1-6; maybe TRBD1 (5 bases). Sequenced material: cultured PBMCs, taken from culture after CMV antigen stimulation. The receptor's source is a human donor in good health (CMV status not recorded). Some clones in this sample may be carry-over from other donors' samples. The CDR3 protein is CASSALDSLLEAALHF. CDR3 DNA: TGTGCCAGCAGCGCCCTTGACAGTCTTCTCGAGGCGGCCCTCCACTTT. Combining the CDR3 with reference TRBV7-3 and TRBJ1-6 gives the whole variable domain GAGVSQTPSNKVTEKGKYVELRCDPISGHTALYWYRQSLGQGPEFLIYFQGTGAADDSGLPNDRFFAVRPEGSVSTLKIQRTERGDSAVYLCASSALDSLLEAALHFGNGTRLTVT.